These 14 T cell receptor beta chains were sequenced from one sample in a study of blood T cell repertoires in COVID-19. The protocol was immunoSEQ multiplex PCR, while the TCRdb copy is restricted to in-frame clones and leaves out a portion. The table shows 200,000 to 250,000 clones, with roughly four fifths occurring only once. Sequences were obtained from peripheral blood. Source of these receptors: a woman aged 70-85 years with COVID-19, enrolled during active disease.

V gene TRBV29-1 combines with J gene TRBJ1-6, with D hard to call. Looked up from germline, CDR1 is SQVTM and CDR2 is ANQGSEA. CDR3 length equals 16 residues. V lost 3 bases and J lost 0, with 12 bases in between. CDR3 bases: TGCAGCGTTGATTTAACAAGGAGCTCCTATAATTCACCCCTCCACTTT. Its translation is CSVDLTRSSYNSPLHF.

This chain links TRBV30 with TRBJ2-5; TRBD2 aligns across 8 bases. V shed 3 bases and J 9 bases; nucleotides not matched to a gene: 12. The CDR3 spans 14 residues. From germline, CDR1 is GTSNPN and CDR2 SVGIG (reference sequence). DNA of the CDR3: TGTGCCTGGAGGATGACTAGCGCCACTGTGGCCCAGTACTTC. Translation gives CAWRMTSATVAQYF. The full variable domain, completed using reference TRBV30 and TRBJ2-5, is SQTIHQWPATLVQPVGSPLSLECTVEGTSNPNLYWYRQAAGRGLQLLFYSVGIGQISSEVPQNLSASRPQDRQFILSSKKLLLSDSGFYLCAWRMTSATVAQYFGPGTRLLVL.

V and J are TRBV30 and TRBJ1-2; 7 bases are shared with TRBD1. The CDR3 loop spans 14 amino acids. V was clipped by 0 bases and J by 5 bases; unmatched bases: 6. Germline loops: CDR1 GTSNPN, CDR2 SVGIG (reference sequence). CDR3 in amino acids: CAWSVEGTAYGYTF. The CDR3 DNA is TGTGCCTGGAGTGTAGAAGGGACAGCTTATGGCTACACCTTC. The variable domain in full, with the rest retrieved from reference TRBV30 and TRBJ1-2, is SQTIHQWPATLVQPVGSPLSLECTVEGTSNPNLYWYRQAAGRGLQLLFYSVGIGQISSEVPQNLSASRPQDRQFILSSKKLLLSDSGFYLCAWSVEGTAYGYTFGSGTRLTVV.

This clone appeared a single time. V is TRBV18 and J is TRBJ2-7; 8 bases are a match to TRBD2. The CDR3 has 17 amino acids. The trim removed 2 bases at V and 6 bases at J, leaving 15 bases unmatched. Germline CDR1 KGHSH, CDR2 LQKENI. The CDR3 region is CASSPFSSSGSHLEQYF. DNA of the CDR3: TGTGCCAGCTCACCATTCTCATCCAGCGGGAGTCATCTCGAGCAGTACTTC.

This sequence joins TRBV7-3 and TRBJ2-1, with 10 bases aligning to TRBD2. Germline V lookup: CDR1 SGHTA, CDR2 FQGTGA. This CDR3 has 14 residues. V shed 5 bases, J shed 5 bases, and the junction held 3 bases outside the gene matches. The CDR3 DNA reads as TGTGCCAGCAGCCCAAGCGGGAGGGACAATGAGCAGTTCTTC. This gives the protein CASSPSGRDNEQFF.

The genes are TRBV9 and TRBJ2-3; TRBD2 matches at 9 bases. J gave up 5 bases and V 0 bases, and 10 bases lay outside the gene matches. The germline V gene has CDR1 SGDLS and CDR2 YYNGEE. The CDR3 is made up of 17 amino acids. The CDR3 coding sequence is TGTGCCAGCAGCGTAGGGGGTAGGAGCGGGAGGAGAGATACGCAGTATTTT. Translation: CASSVGGRSGRRDTQYF. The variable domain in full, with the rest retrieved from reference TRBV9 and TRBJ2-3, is DSGVTQTPKHLITATGQRVTLRCSPRSGDLSVYWYQQSLDQGLQFLIQYYNGEERAKGNILERFSAQQFPDLHSELNLSSLELGDSALYFCASSVGGRSGRRDTQYFGPGTRLTVL.

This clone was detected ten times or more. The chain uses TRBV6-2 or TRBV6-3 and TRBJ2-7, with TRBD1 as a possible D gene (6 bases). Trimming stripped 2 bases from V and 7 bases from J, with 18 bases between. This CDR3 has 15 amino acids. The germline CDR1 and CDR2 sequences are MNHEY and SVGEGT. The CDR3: CASSYHTNRDEEQYF. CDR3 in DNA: TGTGCCAGCAGTTACCACACTAACAGGGATGAGGAGCAGTACTTC.

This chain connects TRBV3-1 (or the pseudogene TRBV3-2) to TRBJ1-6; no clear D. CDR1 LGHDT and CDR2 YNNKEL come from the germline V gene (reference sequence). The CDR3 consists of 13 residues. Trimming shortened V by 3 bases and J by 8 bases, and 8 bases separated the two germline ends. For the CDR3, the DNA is TGTGCCAGCAGCCATCCCGGGGATTCACCCCTCCACTTT. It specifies CASSHPGDSPLHF.

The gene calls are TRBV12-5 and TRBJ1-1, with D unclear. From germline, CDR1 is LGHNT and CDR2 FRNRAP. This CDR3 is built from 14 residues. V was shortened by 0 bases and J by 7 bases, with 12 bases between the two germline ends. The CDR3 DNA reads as TGTGCTAGTGGTTTGGTTCCCCAGGTAGATGAAGCTTTCTTT. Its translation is CASGLVPQVDEAFF.

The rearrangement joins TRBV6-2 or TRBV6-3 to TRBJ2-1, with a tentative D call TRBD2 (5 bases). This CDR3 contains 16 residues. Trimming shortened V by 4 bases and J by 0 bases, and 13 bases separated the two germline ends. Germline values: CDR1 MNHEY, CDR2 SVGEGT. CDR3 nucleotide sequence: TGTGCCAGCAGTTCGAGGGTCATTAGCTCCTACAATGAGCAGTTCTTC. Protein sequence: CASSSRVISSYNEQFF.

The CDR3 reads CATSRKGQGESEQFF. The DNA of the CDR3 is TGTGCCACCAGCAGAAAGGGACAGGGTGAGAGTGAGCAGTTCTTC. The V call is TRBV15, the J call TRBJ2-1, with 9 bases aligning to TRBD1. The CDR3 length is 15 residues. Germline values: CDR1 LNHNV, CDR2 YYDKDF (reference sequence). J gave up 9 bases and V 2 bases, and 8 bases lay outside the gene matches.

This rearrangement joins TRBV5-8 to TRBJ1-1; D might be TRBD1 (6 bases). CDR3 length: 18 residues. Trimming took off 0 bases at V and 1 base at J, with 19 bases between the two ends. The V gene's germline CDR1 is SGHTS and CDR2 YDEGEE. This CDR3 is CASSLAIFGGPENTEAFF. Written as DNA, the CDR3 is TGTGCCAGCAGCTTGGCCATCTTCGGGGGGCCGGAGAACACTGAAGCTTTCTTT.

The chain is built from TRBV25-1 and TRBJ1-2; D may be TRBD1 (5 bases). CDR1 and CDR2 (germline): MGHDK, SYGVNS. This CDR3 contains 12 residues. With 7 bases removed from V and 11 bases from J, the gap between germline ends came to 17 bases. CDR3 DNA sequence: TGTGCCAGCACCCAGGGTTTGGGTGGGTACACCTTC. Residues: CASTQGLGGYTF.

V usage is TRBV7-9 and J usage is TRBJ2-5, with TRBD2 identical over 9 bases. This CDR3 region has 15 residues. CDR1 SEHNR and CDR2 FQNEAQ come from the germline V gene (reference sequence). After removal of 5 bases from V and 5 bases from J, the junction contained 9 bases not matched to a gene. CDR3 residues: CASSQLAGGGETQYF. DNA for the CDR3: TGTGCCAGCAGCCAACTAGCGGGTGGTGGGGAGACCCAGTACTTC.